These 30 T cell receptor beta chains share one sample of origin, sequenced in a study of blood T cells in healthy people across ages. For the second PCR, which ran for roughly 6 to 12 cycles, a sample-barcoded 5' primer and a J-beta primer mix were used. TCRdb reprocessed the 5' RACE reads via MiXCR and lists one record per CDR3 protein. The sample includes 800,000 to 1,300,000 distinct CDR3 sequences, 20% to 25% of them seen just once. These sequences were also reported in another study, on T cells of mothers and their children.

What was sequenced was blood. These receptor sequences come from a girl aged 2 to 10 in good health.

The chain is built from TRBV29-1 and TRBJ2-1; D is undetermined. V lost 0 bases, J lost 7 bases, and 16 bases lay in between. Germline V gene data show CDR1 as SQVTM and CDR2 as ANQGSEA. This CDR3 contains 15 residues. The CDR3 DNA reads as TGCAGCGTTGAAGATTTGGAGAGCTTCCAAAATGAGCAGTTCTTC. Its translation is CSVEDLESFQNEQFF.

This clonotype has a handful of counts. Germline and junction disagree at one end, which may indicate a read error. The chain combines TRBV14 with TRBJ1-1; D unclear. The CDR3 is 15 residues long. The germline CDR1 and CDR2 sequences are SGHDN and FVKESK. This CDR3 is CASSQAPAGDTESFF. CDR3 DNA: TGTGCCAGCAGCCAAGCCCCCGCGGGTGACACTGAATCTTTCTTT.

The sample holds a few counts of this clonotype. This chain connects TRBV12-5 to TRBJ1-2, with 7 bases matching TRBD1. Germline V gene lookup returns CDR1 LGHNT and CDR2 FRNRAP. V shed 6 bases and J 2 bases; nucleotides not matched to a gene: 6. CDR3 size: 14 residues. CDR3 sequence (DNA): TGTGCTAGTGGAGAACAGGGGCCGAACTATGGCTACACCTTC. Its translation is CASGEQGPNYGYTF.

The rearrangement uses TRBV20-1 and TRBJ2-7; 12 bases are shared with TRBD2. CDR3 size: 15 residues. J lost 4 bases, V lost 5 bases, and 9 bases had no gene match. Germline V gene sequence: CDR1 DFQATT, CDR2 SNEGSKA (reference sequence). The CDR3 coding sequence is TGCAGTGCTGGAATCCCACTAGCGGGGGGTTACGAGCAGTACTTC. This codes for CSAGIPLAGGYEQYF.

This clonotype was observed a handful of times. The junction and the germline gene differ at one end; a read error may be behind it. The rearrangement uses TRBV12-3 or TRBV12-4 and TRBJ2-1; D tentatively fits TRBD1 or TRBD2 (6 bases each). There are 15 residues in the CDR3. The CDR3: CASSLYRDSHNEQFF. In DNA, the CDR3 is TGTGCCAGCAGTTTGTACAGGGACTCCCACAATGAGCAGTTCTTC.

V is TRBV4-3 and J is TRBJ2-1; possibly TRBD1 for D (6 bases). This CDR3 region has 15 residues. Germline CDR1 is LGHNA and CDR2 is YSLEER. The germline V and J ends were trimmed by 0 bases and 8 bases, with 14 bases remaining between them. This chain's CDR3 is CASSQEGAPIDEQFF. The CDR3 DNA follows: TGCGCCAGCAGCCAAGAGGGGGCGCCTATTGATGAGCAGTTCTTC.

Only a few counts were recorded for this clonotype. This chain links TRBV15 with TRBJ2-1; D is unclear. The germline V gene has CDR1 LNHNV and CDR2 YYDKDF (reference sequence). V was cut by 5 bases and J by 4 bases, with 15 bases left in between. CDR3 length: 15 amino acids. DNA for the CDR3: TGTGCCACCAGCCAGAGAGTAAAAGGTTACAATGAGCAGTTCTTC. The encoded protein is CATSQRVKGYNEQFF.

This clonotype was picked up a small number of times. CDR3 bases: TGCAGTGCTAGAGATGGGAGAGCCTCCTACAATGAGCAGTTCTTC. It encodes CSARDGRASYNEQFF. The rearrangement links TRBV20-1 to TRBJ2-1, with D tentatively TRBD2 (5 bases). The germline V gene has CDR1 DFQATT and CDR2 SNEGSKA (reference sequence). This CDR3 comprises 15 residues. Trimming left V 0 bases short and J 0 bases short, with 9 bases between.

V is TRBV7-3 and J is TRBJ1-2, with TRBD1 identical over 9 bases. Trimming cost V 4 bases and J 7 bases; bases outside gene matches: 4. In germline, CDR1 is SGHTA, CDR2 FQGTGA. The CDR3 loop spans 13 amino acids. The CDR3 here is CASSSGQGTGYTF. The CDR3 bases are TGTGCCAGCAGCTCGGGACAGGGAACTGGCTACACCTTC.

The chain links TRBV4-2 to TRBJ2-7, with 9 bases fitting TRBD1. The germline CDR1 and CDR2 sequences are LGHNA and YNFKEQ. V lost 3 bases to trimming and J lost 3 bases; unmatched junction nucleotides: 6. The CDR3 sequence is 15 residues long. The CDR3 protein is CASSQGQGINYEQYF. The CDR3 nucleotides are TGTGCCAGCAGCCAGGGACAGGGAATAAACTACGAGCAGTACTTC.

In this sample, this clonotype turned up a few times. Compared with germline, one end of the junction differs, possibly owing to a read error. The chain recombines TRBV6-6 with TRBJ2-1; 7 bases match TRBD2. This CDR3 is 13 amino acids long. Per germline, CDR1 MNHNY and CDR2 SVGAGI (reference sequence). The CDR3 nucleotides read TGTGCCACTATCTCTAGCGGACAAGAGACCCAGCACTTC. The encoded protein is CATISSGQETQHF.

V usage is TRBV29-1 and J usage is TRBJ2-1, with 12 bases identical to TRBD2. V was pared by 5 bases and J by 7 bases, with 12 bases of the junction left unmatched. CDR1 and CDR2 (germline): SQVTM, ANQGSEA. CDR3 length: 16 amino acids. CDR3: CSVYGWTSGALNEQFF. CDR3 DNA: TGCAGCGTTTATGGGTGGACTAGCGGGGCCTTAAATGAGCAGTTCTTC.

V is TRBV7-9 and J is TRBJ1-2; TRBD1 might be the D (5 bases). CDR3 length: 16 amino acids. The V gene lost 2 bases and the J gene lost 6 bases, with 19 bases spanning the gap. The germline gives CDR1 SEHNR, CDR2 FQNEAQ (reference sequence). CDR3 nucleotides: TGTGCCAGCAGCTTACCGGAACTTGAAGGGGCCCATGGCTACACCTTC. This translates into CASSLPELEGAHGYTF.

This clonotype was recorded a few times. The chain links TRBV6-2 or TRBV6-3 to TRBJ2-7, with no clear D. The CDR3 is made up of 11 amino acids. Germline V gene data show CDR1 as MNHEY and CDR2 as SVGEGT. Trimming took off 1 base at V and 7 bases at J, with 5 bases between the two ends. CDR3 in DNA: TGTGCCAGCAGTTACTATTTGGAGCAGTACTTC. Amino acid sequence: CASSYYLEQYF.

This clonotype was counted a few times. The chain combines TRBV4-2 with TRBJ2-7; 11 bases match TRBD2. V lost 4 bases to trimming and J lost 2 bases; unmatched junction nucleotides: 16. CDR1 is LGHNA and CDR2 is YNFKEQ in the germline V gene. The CDR3 is made up of 19 amino acids. The CDR3 sequence: CASSRRDLGVSGRAYEQYF. In nucleotides, the CDR3 is TGTGCCAGCAGCCGTCGGGATTTGGGAGTTAGCGGGAGGGCCTACGAGCAGTACTTC.

The gene calls are TRBV5-1 and TRBJ2-7; the D is unclear. Germline-derived CDR1 and CDR2 are SGHRS and YFSETQ. V was cut by 6 bases and J by 0 bases, with 7 bases left in between. There are 12 residues in the CDR3. CDR3 bases: TGCGCCAGCAAGGCGAGCTCCTACGAGCAGTACTTC. This gives the protein CASKASSYEQYF.

In its sample, this clonotype was seen a few times. CDR3 DNA sequence: TGCAGCGTTGAACTCCTAGCGGGAGTGGACTACGAGCAGTACTTC. This encodes CSVELLAGVDYEQYF. The chain uses TRBV29-1 and TRBJ2-7; 10 bases align to TRBD2. Unmatched junction bases numbered 7, after V lost 2 bases and J lost 3 bases. The CDR3 spans 15 residues. Germline V gene data show CDR1 as SQVTM and CDR2 as ANQGSEA.

Only a few counts were recorded for this clonotype. The rearrangement uses TRBV10-3 and TRBJ2-3; no reliable D call. Germline V gene data show CDR1 as ENHRY and CDR2 as SYGVKD. The CDR3 sequence is 13 residues long. With 3 bases removed from V and 6 bases from J, the gap between germline ends came to 10 bases. DNA of the CDR3: TGTGCCATCAGTGACTCGAATGGGGATACGCAGTATTTT. This gives the protein CAISDSNGDTQYF.

This clonotype came up a few times. The chain couples TRBV24-1 to TRBJ2-1, with TRBD1 as a possible D gene (6 bases). The CDR3 has 14 amino acids. Germline V gene data show CDR1 as KGHDR and CDR2 as SFDVKD. Trimming stripped 6 bases from V and 2 bases from J, with 10 bases between. As DNA, the CDR3 is TGTGCCACCAGTTTGCAGGGGACCTACAATGAGCAGTTCTTC. Translated, it gives CATSLQGTYNEQFF.

This clonotype was picked up a small number of times. V gene TRBV7-2 combines with J gene TRBJ2-5; D is ambiguous. The CDR3 is 12 residues long. V shed 5 bases and J shed 2 bases, with 6 bases lying between them. In germline, CDR1 is SGHTA, CDR2 FQGNSA. In nucleotides, the CDR3 is TGTGCCAGCAGCCATCGGCAAGAGACCCAGTACTTC. This sequence encodes CASSHRQETQYF.

This chain connects TRBV12-3 or TRBV12-4 to TRBJ2-5; 7 positions agree with TRBD2. Trimming removed 3 bases from V and 0 bases from J; junction bases left unmatched: 7. The CDR3 covers 16 residues. The DNA of the CDR3 is TGTGCCAGCAGTTTCAGGGCGGGGGTCAACCAAGAGACCCAGTACTTC. It encodes CASSFRAGVNQETQYF.

The CDR3 region has the DNA TGTGCCAGCAGTCAAGTAGTGGGGAAGGTCTACAATGAGCAGTTCTTC. Translation: CASSQVVGKVYNEQFF. V and J are TRBV2 and TRBJ2-1; no clear D gene. The CDR3 length is 16 residues. The V gene's germline CDR1 is SNHLY and CDR2 FYNNEI. Trimming pared 5 bases from V and 3 bases from J, leaving 17 bases between.

The chain joins TRBV5-6 to TRBJ1-4; D gene uncertain. CDR1 SGHDT and CDR2 YYEEEE come from the germline V gene. Between the trimmed V and J ends, which lost 2 bases and 3 bases, there was a span of 20 bases. The CDR3 length is 18 residues. CDR3 DNA sequence: TGTGCCAGCAGCTTTTCAGTTTTGAGAAACACACCTAATGAAAAACTGTTTTTT. Amino acids: CASSFSVLRNTPNEKLFF.

This clonotype was counted a few times. CDR3 loop: CSVRESTNEKLFF. The DNA of the CDR3 is TGCAGCGTTCGAGAGAGTACTAATGAAAAACTGTTTTTT. The chain recombines TRBV29-1 with TRBJ1-4; unclear D gene. CDR1 is SQVTM, CDR2 ANQGSEA, per germline. The CDR3 runs to 13 residues. V was pared by 5 bases and J by 2 bases, with 9 bases between.

This chain connects TRBV7-2 to TRBJ2-3; D might be TRBD2 (5 bases). The CDR3 is 14 residues long. Trimming took 3 bases from V and 2 from J, leaving 9 bases between them. CDR1 is SGHTA, CDR2 FQGNSA, per germline. The CDR3 region is CASSFGVFTDTQYF. As DNA, the CDR3 is TGTGCCAGCAGCTTCGGGGTTTTCACAGATACGCAGTATTTT.

This clonotype was seen a handful of times. The gene calls are TRBV9 and TRBJ1-2; no clear D gene. Germline V gives CDR1 SGDLS, CDR2 YYNGEE. The CDR3 spans 14 residues. The germline V and J ends were trimmed by 0 bases and 7 bases, with 13 bases remaining between them. CDR3: CASSVGAAGFGYTF. Written as DNA, the CDR3 is TGTGCCAGCAGCGTAGGGGCAGCGGGATTTGGCTACACCTTC.

The V and J genes are TRBV11-3 and TRBJ1-1; TRBD1 is a possible D gene (5 bases). V lost 6 bases to trimming and J lost 4 bases, with 9 bases between them. The length of the CDR3 is 12 residues. Per the germline V gene, CDR1 is SGHNT and CDR2 is YENEEA. CDR3 coding DNA: TGTGCCAGCAGACGAAGGGGCACTGAAGCTTTCTTT. It encodes CASRRRGTEAFF.

This clonotype appeared a few times. The chain carries TRBV27 and TRBJ2-5, with 12 bases aligning to TRBD2. J was trimmed by 7 bases and V by 4 bases; bases with no gene match: 10. This CDR3 spans 16 amino acids. Germline V gene data show CDR1 as MNHEY and CDR2 as SMNVEV (reference sequence). This CDR3 is CASSSLLAGGLWTQYF. In DNA, the CDR3 is TGTGCCAGCAGTTCCCTACTAGCGGGAGGCCTTTGGACCCAGTACTTC.

This rearrangement joins TRBV7-2 to TRBJ2-3, with 10 positions matching TRBD2. Losses at the gene ends were 4 bases for V and 3 bases for J; bases not matched to a gene: 16. This CDR3 has 19 amino acids. Germline V lookup: CDR1 SGHTA, CDR2 FQGNSA. The CDR3 nucleotides are TGTGCCAGCAGCTACGAGGGAGCGGGAGGGTACCACGGGACAGATACGCAGTATTTT. Protein product: CASSYEGAGGYHGTDTQYF. The whole variable domain, filled in from reference TRBV7-2 and TRBJ2-3, reads GAGVSQSPSNKVTEKGKDVELRCDPISGHTALYWYRQSLGQGLEFLIYFQGNSAPDKSGLPSDRFSAERTGGSVSTLTIQRTQQEDSAVYLCASSYEGAGGYHGTDTQYFGPGTRLTVL.

The gene calls are TRBV11-3 and TRBJ2-1; maybe TRBD1 (5 bases). Germline V CDR1 and CDR2: SGHNT, YENEEA. There are 15 residues in the CDR3. The V gene lost 6 bases and the J gene lost 3 bases, with 15 bases spanning the gap. The CDR3, as DNA: TGTGCCAGCAGTTGGTATCAGGGCAACTACAATGAGCAGTTCTTC. Translated, it gives CASSWYQGNYNEQFF.